Below, 10 T cell receptor beta chains from the same sample are listed, as sequenced in a study of blood T cells in healthy people across ages (dated by TCRdb to 2015 to 2017). The receptor library was made with 5' RACE. The reads were generated on an Illumina HiSeq 2500. A second roughly 6 to 12 cycle PCR used a sample-barcoded 5' primer and a J-beta primer mix. The public sequencing data were trimmed at Q25 with fastp and processed into clonotypes with MiXCR by TCRdb, which kept only in-frame beta chains. Under each unique CDR3 protein, matching rows form one entry showing the most common genes and DNA. This sample gives roughly 550,000 distinct CDR3 sequences in total; around 24% of them show up just once. Just under 9% of the sample is taken by the ten largest. This same sample was also part of a study on T cells of mothers and their children.

Sequencing was carried out using blood. All receptors come from a boy aged 5-17 years in good health.

The chain combines TRBV7-3 with TRBJ1-2, with a possible D match to TRBD1 (5 bases). Germline V gene sequence: CDR1 SGHTA, CDR2 FQGTGA. V was cut by 8 bases and J by 2 bases, with 18 bases left in between. This CDR3 contains 15 residues. The CDR3 region is CASRVSGTGNYGYTF. Written as DNA, the CDR3 is TGTGCCAGCCGAGTATCCGGGACCGGGAACTATGGCTACACCTTC.

This clonotype was observed a few times. The V and J genes are TRBV4-2 and TRBJ2-6; TRBD2 matches at 8 bases. V trimming: 1 base; J trimming: 2 bases; junction bases outside the gene matches: 4. Germline V lookup: CDR1 LGHNA, CDR2 YNFKEQ. The CDR3 is 17 residues long. In DNA, the CDR3 is TGTGCCAGCAGCCAAGGCGGACTAGCTACTGGGGCCAACGTCCTGACTTTC. Encoded protein: CASSQGGLATGANVLTF.

Here the CDR3 DNA reads TGTGCCACCAGCGTATGGGGCGGGAGGTCGGAAAACATTCAGTACTTC. Protein: CATSVWGGRSENIQYF. This chain joins TRBV15 and TRBJ2-4; 8 bases map to TRBD2. There are 16 residues in the CDR3. After removal of 5 bases from V and 5 bases from J, the junction contained 11 bases not matched to a gene. CDR1 and CDR2 from the germline V gene are LNHNV and YYDKDF (reference sequence).

This clonotype was detected only a few times. The rearrangement links TRBV9 to TRBJ2-6, with TRBD2 identical over 7 bases. The trim removed 0 bases at V and 2 bases at J, leaving 8 bases unmatched. The CDR3 is 18 amino acids. Germline CDR1 SGDLS, CDR2 YYNGEE. This chain's CDR3 is CASSVEPAGMTGANVLTF. CDR3 bases: TGTGCCAGCAGCGTAGAACCAGCGGGAATGACTGGGGCCAACGTCCTGACTTTC. Full variable domain (remainder filled in from reference TRBV9 and TRBJ2-6): DSGVTQTPKHLITATGQRVTLRCSPRSGDLSVYWYQQSLDQGLQFLIQYYNGEERAKGNILERFSAQQFPDLHSELNLSSLELGDSALYFCASSVEPAGMTGANVLTFGAGSRLTVL.

This rearrangement joins TRBV7-9 to TRBJ2-5, with TRBD2 as a possible D gene (6 bases). The J call may be wrong; the DNA end is better matched by TRBJ2-1. Per germline, CDR1 SEHNR and CDR2 FQNEAQ (reference sequence). The CDR3 spans 14 residues. The DNA for the CDR3 is TGTGCCAGCAGCTGGAATAGCGGCCTTGAGGGGCAGTTCTTC. This gives the protein CASSWNSGLEGQFF.

This clonotype occurred a few times. This sequence joins TRBV20-1 and TRBJ2-7; the D is unclear. Trimming cost V 5 bases and J 2 bases, with 16 bases left between them. The CDR3 is made up of 14 amino acids. From germline, CDR1 is DFQATT and CDR2 SNEGSKA (reference sequence). CDR3 sequence: CSARTWAAPYEQYF. The DNA for the CDR3 is TGCAGTGCTCGTACTTGGGCGGCCCCCTACGAGCAGTACTTC.

The sample holds a few counts of this clonotype. The chain combines TRBV27 with TRBJ1-1; D remains unclear. This CDR3 comprises 14 residues. V was pared by 5 bases and J by 1 base, with 11 bases between. Germline V gene lookup returns CDR1 MNHEY and CDR2 SMNVEV (reference sequence). CDR3 bases: TGTGCCAGCAGTCCCGGACTCGCGAACACTGAAGCTTTCTTT. As protein: CASSPGLANTEAFF.

V gene TRBV7-9 combines with J gene TRBJ2-2; 9 bases fit TRBD1. CDR3 size: 16 residues. The germline V gene encodes CDR1 SEHNR and CDR2 FQNEAQ (reference sequence). V trimming: 5 bases; J trimming: 4 bases; junction bases outside the gene matches: 8. The CDR3 protein is CASSPRTGAGTGELFF. In DNA form, the CDR3 reads TGTGCCAGCAGCCCGAGGACAGGGGCTGGCACCGGGGAGCTGTTTTTT. Filled out from reference TRBV7-9 and TRBJ2-2, the complete variable domain reads DTGVSQNPRHKITKRGQNVTFRCDPISEHNRLYWYRQTLGQGPEFLTYFQNEAQLEKSRLLSDRFSAERPKGSFSTLEIQRTEQGDSAMYLCASSPRTGAGTGELFFGEGSRLTVL.

The CDR3 sequence is CASSRQGHEPQHF. DNA for the CDR3: TGTGCCAGCAGTAGGCAGGGTCATGAGCCCCAGCATTTT. The chain employs TRBV12-3 or TRBV12-4 and TRBJ1-5; the D gene is possibly TRBD1 (5 bases). The CDR3 covers 13 residues. Trimming pared 5 bases from V and 8 bases from J, leaving 13 bases between.

The chain links TRBV28 to TRBJ2-5; 8 bases are shared with TRBD2. This CDR3 region has 16 residues. After removal of 7 bases from V and 1 base from J, the junction contained 11 bases not matched to a gene. The germline gives CDR1 MDHEN, CDR2 SYDVKM. The CDR3 DNA is TGTGCCAGCACCTTAAACGGGGGGGAGATCCAAGAGACCCAGTACTTC. Encoded protein: CASTLNGGEIQETQYF.